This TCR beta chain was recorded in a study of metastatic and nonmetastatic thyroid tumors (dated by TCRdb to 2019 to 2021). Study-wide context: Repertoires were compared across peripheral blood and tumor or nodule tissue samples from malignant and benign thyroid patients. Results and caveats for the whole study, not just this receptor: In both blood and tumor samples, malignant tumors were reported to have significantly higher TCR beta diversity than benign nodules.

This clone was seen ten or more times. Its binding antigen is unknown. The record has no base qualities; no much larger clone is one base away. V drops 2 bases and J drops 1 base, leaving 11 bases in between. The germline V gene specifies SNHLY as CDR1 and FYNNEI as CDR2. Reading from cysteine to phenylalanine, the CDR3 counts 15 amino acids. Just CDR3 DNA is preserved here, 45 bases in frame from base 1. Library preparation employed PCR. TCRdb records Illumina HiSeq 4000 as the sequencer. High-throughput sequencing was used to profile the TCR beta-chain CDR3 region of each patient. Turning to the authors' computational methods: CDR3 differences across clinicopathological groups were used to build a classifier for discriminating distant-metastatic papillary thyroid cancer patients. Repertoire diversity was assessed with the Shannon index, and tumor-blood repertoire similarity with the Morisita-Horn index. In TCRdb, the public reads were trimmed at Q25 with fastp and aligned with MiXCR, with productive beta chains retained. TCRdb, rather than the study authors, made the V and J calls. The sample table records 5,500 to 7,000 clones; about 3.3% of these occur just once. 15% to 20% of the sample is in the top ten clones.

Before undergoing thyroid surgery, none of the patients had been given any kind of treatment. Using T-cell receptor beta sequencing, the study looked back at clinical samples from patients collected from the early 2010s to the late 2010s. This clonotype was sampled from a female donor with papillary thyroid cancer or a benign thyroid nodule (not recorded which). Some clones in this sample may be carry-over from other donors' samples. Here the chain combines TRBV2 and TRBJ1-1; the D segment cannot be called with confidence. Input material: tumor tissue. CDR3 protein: CASSESRRPNTEAFF. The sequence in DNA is TGTGCCAGCAGTGAAAGTAGGAGACCGAACACTGAAGCTTTCTTT.